These 21 T cell receptor beta chains were sequenced from one sample in a study. TRBV12-4/TRBJ1-2 clonotypes were amplified with adaptor-ligated barcode primers. MiXCR, applied by TCRdb to the multiplex PCR reads, yields one record per CDR3 protein. The top ten clones hold roughly 25% of a sample with fewer than 450 distinct CDR3 sequences, about 21% of them seen once. The source material was naive CD4+ T cells sorted from blood. As to subset: naive CD4+ T cells, CD4+CD45RA+CD25-. Receptor source: a female donor with breast cancer.

Ten or more counts support this clonotype. The chain employs TRBV12-3 or TRBV12-4 and TRBJ1-2, with unresolved D. V shed 5 bases and J shed 2 bases, with 12 bases lying between them. The length of the CDR3 is 14 residues. The CDR3 protein is CASSPGSRNYGYTF. CDR3 sequence (DNA): TGTGCCAGCAGTCCGGGGTCCCGAAACTATGGCTACACCTTC.

This clonotype is categorized as large. DNA of the CDR3: TGTGCCAGCAGTCCCACTAGGAGTAACTATGGCTACACCTTC. Translated: CASSPTRSNYGYTF. The chain joins TRBV12-3 or TRBV12-4 to TRBJ1-2; D not certain. This CDR3 has 14 amino acids. Trimming removed 5 bases from V and 1 base from J, with 11 bases in between.

The rearrangement joins TRBV12-3 or TRBV12-4 to TRBJ1-2, with 9 bases aligning to TRBD1. The CDR3 contains 15 residues. Losses at the gene ends were 4 bases for V and 3 bases for J; bases not matched to a gene: 6. The CDR3 coding sequence is TGTGCCAGCAGTTCCAGGGACAGGGTAGACTATGGCTACACCTTC. Protein sequence: CASSSRDRVDYGYTF.

This clonotype is labeled as medium-sized (0.01 to 0.1%). For the CDR3, the DNA is TGTGCCAGCAGTTACCGGGACAGTTTAGGCTATGGCTACACCTTC. It yields the protein CASSYRDSLGYGYTF. This chain joins TRBV12-3 or TRBV12-4 and TRBJ1-2; 7 positions agree with TRBD1. The CDR3 covers 15 residues. Trimming took 4 bases from V and 4 from J; bases not matched to a gene: 9.

This clonotype ranks as medium-sized. The chain is built from TRBV12-3 or TRBV12-4 and TRBJ1-2; no definite D call. CDR3 length: 16 amino acids. Trimming stripped 6 bases from V and 1 base from J, with 18 bases between. The DNA of the CDR3 is TGTGCCAGCAGCCCCACTTCGACGGGTGGTAACTATGGCTACACCTTC. This codes for CASSPTSTGGNYGYTF.

Within the sample, this clonotype is medium-sized. The chain combines TRBV12-3 or TRBV12-4 with TRBJ1-2; no firm D call. The CDR3 runs to 13 residues. V lost 1 base to trimming and J lost 4 bases, with 7 bases between them. CDR3 sequence reads: CASSLEGGYGYTF. The CDR3 DNA sequence: TGTGCCAGCAGTTTAGAGGGCGGCTATGGCTACACCTTC.

V is TRBV12-3 or TRBV12-4 and J is TRBJ1-2; 8 nucleotides align to TRBD1. This CDR3 is 13 amino acids long. J was trimmed by 8 bases and V by 3 bases; bases with no gene match: 5. The CDR3 nucleotides read TGTGCCAGCAGTTTCGGACAGGGAAGAGGCTACACCTTC. Its translation: CASSFGQGRGYTF.

By sample fraction, this clonotype is large (0.1 to 1%). The gene calls are TRBV12-5 and TRBJ1-2; a weak D match, TRBD1 (5 bases). This CDR3 comprises 13 residues. The germline CDR1 and CDR2 sequences are LGHNT and FRNRAP. The V and J ends lost 6 bases and 6 bases respectively, with 14 bases between them. The CDR3 protein is CASGPGTVDGYTF. The CDR3 DNA reads TGTGCTAGTGGCCCCGGGACGGTCGATGGCTACACCTTC.

This clonotype is deemed medium-sized. This chain connects TRBV12-3 or TRBV12-4 to TRBJ1-2; D is unresolved. There are 13 residues in the CDR3. V lost 3 bases to trimming and J lost 8 bases, with 13 bases between them. CDR3 loop: CASSFDPEDGYTF. CDR3 sequence (DNA): TGTGCCAGCAGTTTCGACCCCGAAGACGGCTACACCTTC.

This clonotype is hyperexpanded (1% or more). This chain connects TRBV12-3 or TRBV12-4 to TRBJ1-2; D gene uncertain. This CDR3 has 13 amino acids. Trimming took off 5 bases at V and 4 bases at J, with 11 bases between the two ends. CDR3 coding DNA: TGTGCCAGCAGTCCACATGACACCTATGGCTACACCTTC. It is translated as CASSPHDTYGYTF.

This clonotype is judged large. The CDR3 DNA sequence: TGTGCCAGCAGCTGGGAGGACGGCGACTATGGCTACACCTTC. Translated: CASSWEDGDYGYTF. The J gene is TRBJ1-2, the V gene TRBV12-3 or TRBV12-4; unclear D gene. V lost 6 bases, J lost 3 bases, and 14 bases lay in between. This CDR3 is 14 amino acids long.

This clonotype is termed large. The rearrangement joins TRBV12-3 or TRBV12-4 to TRBJ1-2, with D unclear. The CDR3 is 14 amino acids. The ends were cut back, 3 bases at V and 8 bases at J, with 16 bases in the middle. CDR3 DNA sequence: TGTGCCAGCAGTTTCAGGCTCCGGGAGGGAGGCTACACCTTC. Translating it yields CASSFRLREGGYTF.

This clonotype is labeled as medium-sized (0.01 to 0.1%). The chain carries TRBV12-3 or TRBV12-4 and TRBJ1-2; tentatively, D is TRBD1 (6 bases). V was shortened by 1 base and J by 5 bases, with 14 bases between the two germline ends. The CDR3 consists of 15 residues. CDR3 loop: CASSLEGGTPYGYTF. CDR3 nucleotides: TGTGCCAGCAGTTTAGAGGGAGGGACACCGTATGGCTACACCTTC.

The J gene is TRBJ1-2, the V gene TRBV12-3 or TRBV12-4; 8 bases map to TRBD1. The CDR3 is 12 residues long. V lost 5 bases and J lost 6; bases outside the gene matches: 2. The CDR3 coding sequence is TGTGCCAGCAGTGACAGGGGCAATGGCTACACCTTC. Amino acids: CASSDRGNGYTF.

This clonotype was seen once. The chain combines TRBV12-3 or TRBV12-4 with TRBJ1-2, with a weak D call TRBD1 (5 bases). The CDR3 spans 11 residues. V lost 8 bases, J lost 8 bases, and 12 bases lay in between. The CDR3, as DNA: TGTGCCAGCCGGGCTGGGGACGGCTACACCTTC. This translates into CASRAGDGYTF.

This clonotype was picked up a small number of times. V and J are TRBV12-3 or TRBV12-4 and TRBJ1-2; 9 nucleotides align to TRBD1. This CDR3 region has 13 residues. The V segment lost 5 bases and the J segment 6 bases; nucleotides outside the gene matches: 4. The CDR3 DNA reads as TGTGCCAGCAGTCCGGGACAGGGAGATGGCTACACCTTC. Protein product: CASSPGQGDGYTF.

This clonotype is categorized as large. The chain links TRBV12-3 or TRBV12-4 to TRBJ1-2; 7 bases align to TRBD1. V was pared by 7 bases and J by 0 bases, with 5 bases of the junction left unmatched. This CDR3 has 14 residues. The CDR3 bases are TGTGCCAGCACTCGGGACAGAGCTAACTATGGCTACACCTTC. Its protein product is CASTRDRANYGYTF.

This clonotype counts as hyperexpanded. This sequence joins TRBV12-3 or TRBV12-4 and TRBJ1-2; 7 positions match TRBD1. The CDR3 spans 13 residues. With 6 bases clipped from V and 6 bases from J, the junction kept 7 bases outside the gene matches. CDR3 nucleotides: TGTGCCAGCAGCCGTACAGGGGCCCATGGCTACACCTTC. It specifies CASSRTGAHGYTF.

This clonotype is medium-sized by share. This rearrangement joins TRBV12-3 or TRBV12-4 to TRBJ1-2; D unresolved. This CDR3 comprises 13 residues. Trimming shortened V by 3 bases and J by 2 bases, and 7 bases separated the two germline ends. DNA of the CDR3: TGTGCCAGCAGTTTGGACGGAAACTATGGCTACACCTTC. Its protein is CASSLDGNYGYTF.

This chain uses TRBV12-3 or TRBV12-4 with TRBJ1-2; D unresolved. There are 15 residues in the CDR3. V was trimmed by 1 base and J by 0 bases, leaving 9 bases between them. The CDR3 loop is CASSLEVYPNYGYTF. CDR3 DNA: TGTGCCAGCAGTTTAGAGGTTTATCCTAACTATGGCTACACCTTC.

Relative to its sample, this clonotype is hyperexpanded. The chain employs TRBV12-3 or TRBV12-4 and TRBJ1-2; D unresolved. The CDR3 sequence is 12 residues long. The germline V and J ends were trimmed by 4 bases and 7 bases, with 10 bases remaining between them. The DNA of the CDR3 is TGTGCCAGCAGTTGGAGGGATAGTGGCTACACCTTC. This translates into CASSWRDSGYTF.